Shown below are 23 T cell receptor beta chains from a single sample sequenced in a study of shared clonotypes between healthy human individuals. Terminally differentiated effector memory CD45RA+ cells were excluded by CCR7 positive selection of CD45RO-negative cells. This table comes from immunoSEQ multiplex PCR, and its TCRdb copy is limited to in-frame clones, with some not included. The sample lists 2 million to 2.5 million clones, approximately 94% occurring once. The specimen was naive CD8+ T cells from PBMCs. The receptor source for this set is a man aged 18 to 30 in good health. Some clones in this sample may be carry-over from other donors' samples.

V is TRBV19 and J is TRBJ2-2; D perhaps matches TRBD2 (6 bases). Germline loops: CDR1 LNHDA, CDR2 SQIVND (reference sequence). Between the trimmed V and J ends, which lost 3 bases and 1 base, there was a span of 12 bases. The CDR3 consists of 16 residues. The CDR3 region has the DNA TGTGCCAGTAGTATGCGGGAAACGATGAACACCGGGGAGCTGTTTTTT. Residues: CASSMRETMNTGELFF. Looking up the rest from reference TRBV19 and TRBJ2-2 gives the full variable domain: DGGITQSPKYLFRKEGQNVTLSCEQNLNHDAMYWYRQDPGQGLRLIYYSQIVNDFQKGDIAEGYSVSREKKESFPLTVTSAQKNPTAFYLCASSMRETMNTGELFFGEGSRLTVL.

A remark on this clone: Other DNA sequences in the sample encode the same CDR3. J is TRBJ2-2 and V is TRBV9; D is unresolved. The V end was cut by 2 bases, the J end by 7 bases, with 3 bases between. The CDR3 spans 11 residues. Germline V gene sequence: CDR1 SGDLS, CDR2 YYNGEE. CDR3 bases: TGTGCCAGCAGCGTTGGCGGGGAGCTGTTTTTT. Protein sequence: CASSVGGELFF.

Only one count was recorded for this clone. The chain links TRBV14 to TRBJ2-1; D is possibly TRBD2 (5 bases). The length of the CDR3 is 15 residues. V dropped 0 bases and J dropped 3 bases, with 9 bases sitting between them. Looked up from germline, CDR1 is SGHDN and CDR2 is FVKESK. The CDR3 spells CASSQDGLNYNEQFF. The CDR3 nucleotides read TGTGCCAGCAGCCAAGATGGACTTAACTACAATGAGCAGTTCTTC.

Regarding this clone: The same CDR3 also results from other DNA sequences found in this sample. J is TRBJ1-2 and V is TRBV5-1, with D perhaps TRBD1 (6 bases). Germline V gene lookup returns CDR1 SGHRS and CDR2 YFSETQ. V dropped 4 bases and J dropped 6 bases, with 13 bases sitting between them. The CDR3 length is 13 residues. CDR3 amino acids: CASSPTGRDGYTF. The CDR3 region has the DNA TGCGCCAGCAGCCCTACAGGGAGGGATGGCTACACCTTC.

The J gene is TRBJ2-5, the V gene TRBV27; D call uncertain. Trimming removed 5 bases from V and 2 bases from J, with 9 bases in between. This CDR3 region has 13 residues. Germline lookup yields CDR1 MNHEY and CDR2 SMNVEV (reference sequence). The CDR3 DNA follows: TGTGCCAGCAGTCCCGACACACAAGAGACCCAGTACTTC. Translated, it gives CASSPDTQETQYF.

V usage is TRBV7-2 and J usage is TRBJ2-7; 10 bases agree with TRBD1. V shed 5 bases, J shed 1 base, and the junction held 5 bases outside the gene matches. The CDR3 covers 15 residues. CDR1 SGHTA and CDR2 FQGNSA come from the germline V gene. The CDR3 is CASSDGTGASYEQYF. The CDR3 DNA follows: TGTGCCAGCAGCGATGGGACAGGGGCTTCCTACGAGCAGTACTTC.

The V gene is TRBV4-1, the J gene TRBJ2-1; TRBD2 matches at 9 bases. Trimming removed 1 base from V and 0 bases from J; junction bases left unmatched: 4. The length of the CDR3 is 17 residues. Germline assignment: CDR1 MGHRA and CDR2 YSYEKL. CDR3 region: CASSQGNSGSSYNEQFF. The CDR3 coding sequence is TGCGCCAGCAGCCAAGGTAATAGCGGGAGCTCCTACAATGAGCAGTTCTTC.

The chain is built from TRBV13 and TRBJ2-2, with 10 nucleotides matching TRBD2. V trimming: 5 bases; J trimming: 4 bases; junction bases outside the gene matches: 1. The length of the CDR3 is 14 residues. Germline V gives CDR1 PRHDT, CDR2 FYEKMQ (reference sequence). The CDR3 here is CASSRLAGTGELFF. In nucleotides, the CDR3 is TGTGCCAGCAGCCGACTAGCGGGCACCGGGGAGCTGTTTTTT.

The chain employs TRBV7-9 and TRBJ2-7; 10 nucleotides line up with TRBD1. V gave up 2 bases and J gave up 6 bases; unmatched junction bases: 7. The CDR3 runs 15 residues. Germline V gene lookup returns CDR1 SEHNR and CDR2 FQNEAQ (reference sequence). The CDR3 DNA reads as TGTGCCAGCAGCTTATTTGGGACAGGGGCCCCCGAGCAGTACTTC. Protein: CASSLFGTGAPEQYF.

For this clone: This sample also contains other DNA sequences that code for the same CDR3. The V and J genes are TRBV9 and TRBJ1-5; D is ambiguous. The V end lost 0 bases, the J end lost 3 bases, and 7 bases lay between the germline ends. CDR1 SGDLS and CDR2 YYNGEE come from the germline V gene. This CDR3 has 14 residues. CDR3 protein: CASSVGGFNQPQHF. In nucleotides, the CDR3 is TGTGCCAGCAGCGTAGGCGGGTTCAATCAGCCCCAGCATTTT. Together with reference TRBV9 and TRBJ1-5, the CDR3 gives the full variable domain: DSGVTQTPKHLITATGQRVTLRCSPRSGDLSVYWYQQSLDQGLQFLIQYYNGEERAKGNILERFSAQQFPDLHSELNLSSLELGDSALYFCASSVGGFNQPQHFGDGTRLSIL.

The chain links TRBV18 to TRBJ1-1; no firm D call. The CDR3 has 12 residues. In germline, CDR1 is KGHSH, CDR2 LQKENI. Trimming stripped 8 bases from V and 0 bases from J, with 7 bases between. The CDR3 nucleotides are TGTGCCAGCAGAGAGATGAACACTGAAGCTTTCTTT. This gives the protein CASREMNTEAFF.

V and J are TRBV6-5 and TRBJ2-5, with D possibly being TRBD1 or TRBD2 (5 bases each). The CDR3 totals 15 residues. Trimming removed 6 bases from V and 1 base from J, with 15 bases in between. Germline values: CDR1 MNHEY, CDR2 SVGAGI. As DNA, the CDR3 is TGTGCCAGCAGGCCGGGGTGGGGCGGCCAAGAGACCCAGTACTTC. Translating gives CASRPGWGGQETQYF.

This clone is a singleton in its sample. This chain links TRBV2 with TRBJ2-2; D may be TRBD2 (5 bases). The CDR3 is 17 amino acids. Germline CDR1 reads SNHLY; CDR2 reads FYNNEI. V was shortened by 0 bases and J by 5 bases, with 16 bases between the two germline ends. This chain's CDR3 is CASSEALRQRGTGELFF. The CDR3 nucleotides are TGTGCCAGCAGTGAAGCGCTTCGGCAACGGGGAACCGGGGAGCTGTTTTTT.

This clone was found a few times. The V and J genes are TRBV4-1 and TRBJ1-5; 8 nucleotides match TRBD1. Germline V lookup: CDR1 MGHRA, CDR2 YSYEKL. V trimming: 4 bases; J trimming: 5 bases; junction bases outside the gene matches: 7. The CDR3 contains 15 residues. The CDR3 here is CASSRFDRGDQPQHF. For the CDR3, the DNA is TGCGCCAGCAGCCGGTTTGACAGGGGAGATCAGCCCCAGCATTTT.

This chain connects TRBV13 to TRBJ2-4; 7 bases fit TRBD2. From germline, CDR1 is PRHDT and CDR2 FYEKMQ (reference sequence). Trimming took 0 bases from V and 0 from J; bases not matched to a gene: 5. The CDR3 consists of 17 residues. The CDR3 is CASSLGASGQAKNIQYF. The CDR3 DNA is TGTGCCAGCAGCTTAGGCGCTAGCGGACAAGCCAAAAACATTCAGTACTTC.

The rearrangement links TRBV27 to TRBJ2-1; D unclear. The CDR3 has 14 amino acids. The V and J ends lost 2 bases and 4 bases respectively, with 9 bases between them. Germline loops: CDR1 MNHEY, CDR2 SMNVEV (reference sequence). CDR3 DNA sequence: TGTGCCAGCAGTTTAGGAGACCTTTACAATGAGCAGTTCTTC. Amino acid sequence: CASSLGDLYNEQFF.

The CDR3 bases are TGTGCCAGTAGTATGTGGGTAGAGATGGGGAACACTGAAGCTTTCTTT. This gives the protein CASSMWVEMGNTEAFF. The V and J genes are TRBV19 and TRBJ1-1; D remains ambiguous. The CDR3 is 16 residues long. V was clipped by 3 bases and J by 1 base, with 15 bases between them. CDR1 and CDR2 (germline): LNHDA, SQIVND (reference sequence). The entire variable domain, with the rest obtained from reference TRBV19 and TRBJ1-1, is as follows: DGGITQSPKYLFRKEGQNVTLSCEQNLNHDAMYWYRQDPGQGLRLIYYSQIVNDFQKGDIAEGYSVSREKKESFPLTVTSAQKNPTAFYLCASSMWVEMGNTEAFFGQGTRLTVV.

The chain couples TRBV7-6 to TRBJ2-2, with unresolved D. CDR1 is SGHVS, CDR2 FNYEAQ, per germline. The CDR3 spans 13 residues. V was shortened by 1 base and J by 5 bases, with 5 bases between the two germline ends. CDR3 loop: CASSLVYTGELFF. The DNA for the CDR3 is TGTGCCAGCAGCTTAGTCTATACCGGGGAGCTGTTTTTT.

This sequence joins TRBV6-5 and TRBJ2-7, with D possibly TRBD1 on 5 matching bases. In germline, CDR1 is MNHEY, CDR2 SVGAGI. With 4 bases removed from V and 2 bases from J, the gap between germline ends came to 9 bases. This CDR3 region has 13 residues. The CDR3 is CASSSAGTYEQYF. The CDR3 DNA reads TGTGCCAGCAGTTCGGCAGGGACCTACGAGCAGTACTTC.

The gene calls are TRBV14 and TRBJ2-7; tentatively, D is TRBD1 or TRBD2 (5 bases each). The CDR3 has 15 residues. Deletions cut 4 bases from V and 2 bases from J, with 15 bases between. CDR1 and CDR2 from the germline V gene are SGHDN and FVKESK. The CDR3 spells CASSPKGRLPYEQYF. CDR3 sequence (DNA): TGTGCCAGCAGCCCAAAGGGACGACTACCCTACGAGCAGTACTTC.

The rearrangement joins TRBV7-9 to TRBJ2-2; D uncertain. Germline V gene lookup returns CDR1 SEHNR and CDR2 FQNEAQ (reference sequence). The length of the CDR3 is 15 residues. V was clipped by 5 bases and J by 1 base, with 11 bases between them. Here the CDR3 DNA reads TGTGCCAGCAGCCCAGCTCCGGGGAACACCGGGGAGCTGTTTTTT. It specifies CASSPAPGNTGELFF.

This clone was picked up a small number of times. The gene calls are TRBV29-1 and TRBJ1-1; no firm D call. From germline, CDR1 is SQVTM and CDR2 ANQGSEA. Trimming took off 6 bases at V and 0 bases at J, with 11 bases between the two ends. The CDR3 has 13 residues. CDR3 sequence reads: CSVWGTVNTEAFF. The CDR3 DNA is TGCAGCGTATGGGGAACAGTGAACACTGAAGCTTTCTTT. Full variable domain (outside the CDR3, taken from reference TRBV29-1 and TRBJ1-1): SAVISQKPSRDICQRGTSLTIQCQVDSQVTMMFWYRQQPGQSLTLIATANQGSEATYESGFVIDKFPISRPNLTFSTLTVSNMSPEDSSIYLCSVWGTVNTEAFFGQGTRLTVV.

The chain employs TRBV29-1 and TRBJ2-1; 12 nucleotides line up with TRBD2. The CDR3 runs 15 residues. V lost 5 bases and J lost 7; bases outside the gene matches: 9. Per germline, CDR1 SQVTM and CDR2 ANQGSEA. This chain's CDR3 is CSVFVSGLAGNEQFF. In DNA form, the CDR3 reads TGCAGCGTTTTCGTCTCGGGACTAGCGGGTAATGAGCAGTTCTTC.